These 22 T cell receptor beta chains came from one sample sequenced in a study of shared clonotypes between healthy human individuals. Method: immunoSEQ multiplex PCR; TCRdb's copy keeps in-frame clones and lacks some. This sample has 700,000 to 950,000 clones; around 96% occur once, and the top ten carry about 0.21%. Naive CD8 populations comprised CD45RO-negative cells positively selected for CCR7, excluding terminally differentiated effector memory CD45RA+ cells. Sequencing was carried out using naive CD8+ T cells sorted from blood. Source of these receptors: a man aged 25 to 40 in good health.

V gene TRBV19 combines with J gene TRBJ2-5; 8 bases are shared with TRBD2. With 6 bases clipped from V and 4 bases from J, the junction kept 4 bases outside the gene matches. The germline gives CDR1 LNHDA, CDR2 SQIVND (reference sequence). CDR3 size: 13 residues. The CDR3 sequence is CASRSGGGETQYF. CDR3 nucleotides: TGTGCCAGTAGATCCGGGGGGGGAGAGACCCAGTACTTC.

Here the CDR3 DNA reads TGTGCCAGCAGTTTCGCCGGGACAGGGGGAGGTCAGCCCCAGCATTTT. Translating gives CASSFAGTGGGQPQHF. This sequence joins TRBV28 and TRBJ1-5; TRBD1 matches at 11 bases. The germline gives CDR1 MDHEN, CDR2 SYDVKM. The CDR3 is 16 amino acids. V trimming: 3 bases; J trimming: 6 bases; junction bases outside the gene matches: 7.

Here the CDR3 DNA reads TGTGCCAGCAGTTATTGGGACAGGGGGCGAAATGAGCAGTTCTTC. It codes for CASSYWDRGRNEQFF. V and J are TRBV28 and TRBJ2-1; TRBD1 matches 12 bases. V gave up 4 bases and J gave up 7 bases; unmatched junction bases: 5. The CDR3 has 15 amino acids. Looked up from germline, CDR1 is MDHEN and CDR2 is SYDVKM.

The CDR3 DNA sequence: TGTGCCATCGAACCAGGACTAGCGGGAGGGAACAATGAGCAGTTCTTC. Translation: CAIEPGLAGGNNEQFF. The V gene is TRBV6-6, the J gene TRBJ2-1; TRBD2 agrees at 15 bases. The CDR3 is 16 residues long. The trim removed 10 bases at V and 5 bases at J, leaving 9 bases unmatched. Germline V gene data show CDR1 as MNHNY and CDR2 as SVGAGI (reference sequence).

The chain recombines TRBV5-1 with TRBJ2-1, with 9 bases fitting TRBD2. V lost 0 bases, J lost 5 bases, and 9 bases stayed unmatched. This CDR3 region has 17 residues. Per the germline V gene, CDR1 is SGHRS and CDR2 is YFSETQ. The CDR3 nucleotides are TGCGCCAGCAGCTTGGCCTCGGGTAGCGGGAGCGACAATGAGCAGTTCTTC. The encoded protein is CASSLASGSGSDNEQFF. The whole variable domain, filled in from reference TRBV5-1 and TRBJ2-1, reads KAGVTQTPRYLIKTRGQQVTLSCSPISGHRSVSWYQQTPGQGLQFLFEYFSETQRNKGNFPGRFSGRQFSNSRSEMNVSTLELGDSALYLCASSLASGSGSDNEQFFGPGTRLTVL.

This chain joins TRBV7-6 and TRBJ2-1; possibly TRBD1 or TRBD2 for D (5 bases each). The V gene's germline CDR1 is SGHVS and CDR2 FNYEAQ. The CDR3 is made up of 16 amino acids. With 7 bases removed from V and 6 bases from J, the gap between germline ends came to 22 bases. Here the CDR3 DNA reads TGTGCCAGCACGCTTTTTGGGGGAGTTGTTGGCAATGAGCAGTTCTTC. This sequence encodes CASTLFGGVVGNEQFF.

The chain joins TRBV28 to TRBJ2-7; TRBD1 is a possible D gene (5 bases). Germline CDR1 and CDR2: MDHEN and SYDVKM. V was clipped by 2 bases and J by 3 bases, with 20 bases between them. The CDR3 totals 17 residues. Here the CDR3 reads CASSLEVKGQIDYEQYF. CDR3 bases: TGTGCCAGCAGTTTAGAAGTCAAGGGGCAGATTGACTACGAGCAGTACTTC.

This rearrangement joins TRBV7-2 to TRBJ2-1; 8 bases are a match to TRBD2. V dropped 5 bases and J dropped 8; count of bases not matched to a gene: 17. CDR3 length: 17 residues. Germline V gene lookup returns CDR1 SGHTA and CDR2 FQGNSA. CDR3 DNA sequence: TGTGCCAGCAGCCGAGCTCCTTGGAGCGGGAGCCACGATGAGCAGTTCTTC. This sequence encodes CASSRAPWSGSHDEQFF.

The CDR3 DNA reads as TGTGCCAGCAGCGCGTCCGTAGGGCTCAATGAGCAGTTCTTC. Its translation: CASSASVGLNEQFF. The V call is TRBV9, the J call TRBJ2-1; D gene uncertain. The CDR3 has 14 amino acids. V gave up 3 bases and J gave up 6 bases, with 13 bases separating them. Germline lookup yields CDR1 SGDLS and CDR2 YYNGEE.

The chain links TRBV7-8 to TRBJ2-7; 9 bases map to TRBD2. The V gene end was trimmed by 5 bases and the J gene end by 1 base; junction bases not matched to a gene: 9. Germline assignment: CDR1 SGHVS and CDR2 FQNEAQ. This CDR3 is 16 amino acids long. CDR3 amino acids: CASSKTRLAVSYEQYF. As DNA, the CDR3 is TGTGCCAGCAGCAAAACCCGACTAGCGGTTTCCTACGAGCAGTACTTC.

The chain employs TRBV29-1 and TRBJ2-7; 8 bases are shared with TRBD1. J was trimmed by 5 bases and V by 7 bases; bases with no gene match: 4. The germline V gene encodes CDR1 SQVTM and CDR2 ANQGSEA. The CDR3 length is 11 residues. The CDR3 here is CSAGQGHEQYF. The CDR3, as DNA: TGCAGCGCCGGACAGGGCCACGAGCAGTACTTC.

The genes are TRBV9 and TRBJ1-2; TRBD1 might be the D (5 bases). Germline assignment: CDR1 SGDLS and CDR2 YYNGEE. The CDR3 runs 14 residues. With 3 bases removed from V and 8 bases from J, the gap between germline ends came to 17 bases. CDR3: CASSARDSARGYTF. CDR3 in DNA: TGTGCCAGCAGCGCCAGAGACAGTGCTCGGGGCTACACCTTC.

V gene TRBV4-2 combines with J gene TRBJ2-3; D possibly matches TRBD1 or TRBD2 (5 bases each). This CDR3 has 16 residues. Trimming pared 4 bases from V and 5 bases from J, leaving 19 bases between. The germline gives CDR1 LGHNA, CDR2 YNFKEQ. Here the CDR3 DNA reads TGTGCCAGCAGCCGGGAAGCGGCTCTAACAGGAGATACGCAGTATTTT. Residues: CASSREAALTGDTQYF.

This rearrangement joins TRBV19 to TRBJ2-7, with 8 bases aligning to TRBD2. This CDR3 is built from 14 residues. With V trimmed by 4 bases and J by 4 bases, 6 bases remained unmatched. CDR1 and CDR2 (germline): LNHDA, SQIVND (reference sequence). CDR3 in amino acids: CASSNQLAAYEQYF. In DNA form, the CDR3 reads TGTGCCAGTAGTAATCAACTAGCGGCTTACGAGCAGTACTTC.

This rearrangement joins TRBV11-2 to TRBJ2-1; D tentatively fits TRBD1 or TRBD2 (5 bases each). This CDR3 spans 13 amino acids. V gave up 3 bases and J gave up 4 bases, with 7 bases separating them. CDR1 and CDR2 (germline): SGHAT, FQNNGV. The CDR3 loop reads CASSFWGYNEQFF. DNA for the CDR3: TGTGCCAGCAGCTTTTGGGGGTACAATGAGCAGTTCTTC.

This chain links TRBV5-1 with TRBJ2-1; 14 bases are a match to TRBD2. The CDR3 runs to 14 residues. Unmatched junction bases numbered 4, after V lost 7 bases and J lost 7 bases. Germline V gives CDR1 SGHRS, CDR2 YFSETQ. CDR3 loop: CASGTSGSRNEQFF. The CDR3 region has the DNA TGCGCCAGCGGGACTAGCGGGAGTAGGAATGAGCAGTTCTTC.

The J gene is TRBJ2-5, the V gene TRBV18; TRBD1 agrees at 10 bases. Germline assignment: CDR1 KGHSH and CDR2 LQKENI. CDR3 size: 16 residues. After removal of 0 bases from V and 1 base from J, the junction contained 2 bases not matched to a gene. For the CDR3, the DNA is TGTGCCAGCTCACCACCGGGACAGGGGCTCCAAGAGACCCAGTACTTC. Its protein product is CASSPPGQGLQETQYF.

The chain uses TRBV28 and TRBJ2-3; 9 nucleotides match TRBD1. The CDR3 totals 14 residues. Per germline, CDR1 MDHEN and CDR2 SYDVKM. V shed 2 bases, J shed 4 bases, and the junction held 1 base outside the gene matches. CDR3 protein: CASSLTGGADTQYF. The CDR3 coding sequence is TGTGCCAGCAGTTTAACAGGGGGCGCAGATACGCAGTATTTT. Variable domain in full (rest from reference TRBV28 and TRBJ2-3): DVKVTQSSRYLVKRTGEKVFLECVQDMDHENMFWYRQDPGLGLRLIYFSYDVKMKEKGDIPEGYSVSREKKERFSLILESASTNQTSMYLCASSLTGGADTQYFGPGTRLTVL.

J is TRBJ1-2 and V is TRBV29-1, with a tentative D call TRBD1 (5 bases). CDR1 is SQVTM, CDR2 ANQGSEA, per germline. This CDR3 comprises 11 residues. Trimming took off 7 bases at V and 6 bases at J, with 12 bases between the two ends. CDR3 region: CSAAGTDGYTF. The CDR3 DNA sequence: TGCAGCGCCGCGGGGACGGATGGCTACACCTTC.

J is TRBJ2-7 and V is TRBV6-5, with 11 bases matching TRBD2. This CDR3 has 14 residues. The germline V gene encodes CDR1 MNHEY and CDR2 SVGAGI. After removal of 5 bases from V and 0 bases from J, the junction contained 0 bases not matched to a gene. The CDR3 reads CASSGTSGSYEQYF. For the CDR3, the DNA is TGTGCCAGCAGTGGGACTAGCGGCTCCTACGAGCAGTACTTC.

The gene calls are TRBV5-1 and TRBJ2-2, with TRBD1 matching 7 bases. Trimming removed 6 bases from V and 1 base from J; junction bases left unmatched: 0. Germline V lookup: CDR1 SGHRS, CDR2 YFSETQ. The length of the CDR3 is 13 residues. As DNA, the CDR3 is TGCGCCAGCAACAGGGGGAACACCGGGGAGCTGTTTTTT. This sequence encodes CASNRGNTGELFF. The whole variable domain, remainder taken from reference TRBV5-1 and TRBJ2-2, is KAGVTQTPRYLIKTRGQQVTLSCSPISGHRSVSWYQQTPGQGLQFLFEYFSETQRNKGNFPGRFSGRQFSNSRSEMNVSTLELGDSALYLCASNRGNTGELFFGEGSRLTVL.

V is TRBV27 and J is TRBJ2-7, with D uncertain. Germline lookup yields CDR1 MNHEY and CDR2 SMNVEV (reference sequence). V lost 6 bases and J 4 bases, leaving 13 bases between the germline ends. The CDR3 is made up of 13 amino acids. This chain's CDR3 is CASSDRPLYEQYF. In nucleotides, the CDR3 is TGTGCCAGCAGCGACCGGCCCTTATACGAGCAGTACTTC.